This entry lists 23 T cell receptor beta chains sequenced from one sample in a study of regulatory T cells in long-lasting Graves disease. Sequencing libraries for TCR beta were prepared with iRepertoire HTBI primers and Arm-PCR of CDR3 regions. TCRdb independently ran MiXCR on the multiplex PCR reads; one entry per CDR3 protein. The sample gives about 620,000 distinct CDR3 sequences, around 17% of which show up once; 15% to 20% is in the top ten. The sample's time point: newly diagnosed GD, antithyroid drugs for less than 3 months. The TCR library was made from RNA extracted from PBMCs. These same records also appear under a second study, on T cells in Graves' hyperthyroidism and ophthalmopathy.

Sequences were derived from peripheral blood mononuclear cells (PBMCs), sampled at new diagnosis, from a patient treated with antithyroid drugs. The origin of the receptors is a woman aged 25 to 39 with Graves disease.

The chain employs TRBV27 and TRBJ2-7; 9 positions match TRBD2. Looked up from germline, CDR1 is MNHEY and CDR2 is SMNVEV (reference sequence). With V trimmed by 3 bases and J by 2 bases, 2 bases remained unmatched. The CDR3 runs 14 residues. As DNA, the CDR3 is TGTGCCAGCAGTTTTGCGGGAGGGACCTACGAGCAGTACTTC. Amino acid sequence: CASSFAGGTYEQYF.

There are a few counts of this clonotype. V is TRBV6-1 and J is TRBJ2-2; TRBD1 aligns across 7 bases. The CDR3 covers 15 residues. The trim removed 10 bases at V and 3 bases at J, leaving 11 bases unmatched. Looked up from germline, CDR1 is MNHNS and CDR2 is SASEGT. CDR3 amino acids: CATPDREIYTGELFF. For the CDR3, the DNA is TGTGCCACCCCCGACAGGGAAATTTACACCGGGGAGCTGTTTTTT.

This clonotype was counted at least ten times. The rearrangement links TRBV6-1 to TRBJ1-1, with unresolved D. CDR3 length: 16 amino acids. Trimming removed 6 bases at V and 1 base at J, with 18 bases between. In germline, CDR1 is MNHNS, CDR2 SASEGT. For the CDR3, the DNA is TGTGCCAGCAGCCAAAGGCCGGTCCTACAGAACACTGAAGCTTTCTTT. It is translated as CASSQRPVLQNTEAFF.

This chain links TRBV28 with TRBJ2-7, with D perhaps TRBD2 (5 bases). Germline V lookup: CDR1 MDHEN, CDR2 SYDVKM. CDR3 length: 15 residues. Trimming left V 6 bases short and J 3 bases short, with 18 bases between. The CDR3 loop reads CASRGTGTGFYEQYF. As DNA, the CDR3 is TGTGCCAGCAGAGGTACCGGAACGGGATTCTACGAGCAGTACTTC. Supplemented by reference TRBV28 and TRBJ2-7, the full variable domain reads DVKVTQSSRYLVKRTGEKVFLECVQDMDHENMFWYRQDPGLGLRLIYFSYDVKMKEKGDIPEGYSVSREKKERFSLILESASTNQTSMYLCASRGTGTGFYEQYFGPGTRLTVT.

This clonotype was observed many times. The chain couples TRBV6-1 to TRBJ2-3; 12 nucleotides line up with TRBD2. The CDR3 is 18 residues long. Germline lookup yields CDR1 MNHNS and CDR2 SASEGT. V was pared by 6 bases and J by 0 bases, with 10 bases of the junction left unmatched. CDR3 protein: CASRSGTSGYPSTDTQYF. CDR3 bases: TGTGCCAGCAGATCCGGGACTAGCGGGTACCCTAGCACAGATACGCAGTATTTT.

The count of this clonotype is one. A clone one base away is much larger, so this may be a read error. The chain carries TRBV20-1 and TRBJ1-1, with 7 bases aligning to TRBD1. The germline CDR1 and CDR2 sequences are DFQATT and SNEGSKA (reference sequence). This CDR3 is built from 14 residues. V shed 3 bases and J 7 bases; nucleotides not matched to a gene: 11. CDR3 protein: CSASNPRGYIEAFF. In nucleotides, the CDR3 is TGCAGTGCTAGTAATCCCAGGGGGTACATTGAAGCTTTCTTT.

This clonotype was observed a handful of times. The chain links TRBV27 to TRBJ1-1; D not resolved. Germline V gene lookup returns CDR1 MNHEY and CDR2 SMNVEV (reference sequence). This CDR3 has 11 residues. CDR3 DNA: TGTGCGTCAGCCCGGAACACTGAAGCTTTCTTT. As protein: CASARNTEAFF.

This chain links TRBV30 with TRBJ2-7; 7 bases fit TRBD1. V dropped 5 bases and J dropped 3; count of bases not matched to a gene: 4. Germline CDR1 and CDR2: GTSNPN and SVGIG (reference sequence). CDR3 length equals 12 residues. CDR3 in amino acids: CAWDRAGYEQYF. The CDR3 DNA sequence: TGTGCCTGGGACAGGGCGGGCTACGAGCAGTACTTC.

Remarks on this clonotype: One junction end does not reproduce the germline sequence, and a read error may be involved. This rearrangement joins TRBV19 to TRBJ2-7; TRBD2 matches at 11 bases. In germline, CDR1 is LNHDA, CDR2 SQIVND (reference sequence). This CDR3 is 13 amino acids long. Here the CDR3 DNA reads TGTGCCAGCTCGGGACTAGCGGCTTACGGGCAGTACTTC. Encoded protein: CASSGLAAYGQYF.

The chain couples TRBV20-1 to TRBJ2-7, with 10 bases that match TRBD2. This CDR3 has 16 residues. J gave up 0 bases and V 0 bases, and 5 bases lay outside the gene matches. CDR1 and CDR2 (germline): DFQATT, SNEGSKA (reference sequence). The CDR3 nucleotides read TGCAGTGCTAGAGATCGACTAGCGGGCTTCTCCTACGAGCAGTACTTC. Its translation is CSARDRLAGFSYEQYF.

This clonotype was recorded many times. The chain recombines TRBV28 with TRBJ1-5; 8 bases agree with TRBD1. V trimming: 4 bases; J trimming: 6 bases; junction bases outside the gene matches: 8. Germline V gene data show CDR1 as MDHEN and CDR2 as SYDVKM. This CDR3 comprises 15 residues. CDR3 sequence: CASSYWQGASQPQHF. CDR3 sequence (DNA): TGTGCCAGCAGTTATTGGCAGGGGGCAAGTCAGCCCCAGCATTTT.

The V call is TRBV5-1, the J call TRBJ1-1, with a possible D match to TRBD1 (5 bases). The germline CDR1 and CDR2 sequences are SGHRS and YFSETQ. The CDR3 consists of 14 residues. V lost 4 bases to trimming and J lost 7 bases, with 17 bases between them. The CDR3 sequence is CASSNVGTLYEAFF. The CDR3 DNA sequence: TGCGCCAGCAGCAACGTCGGGACCCTGTATGAAGCTTTCTTT. The full variable domain, completed using reference TRBV5-1 and TRBJ1-1, is KAGVTQTPRYLIKTRGQQVTLSCSPISGHRSVSWYQQTPGQGLQFLFEYFSETQRNKGNFPGRFSGRQFSNSRSEMNVSTLELGDSALYLCASSNVGTLYEAFFGQGTRLTVV.

This clonotype appeared many times. This chain connects TRBV12-3 or TRBV12-4 to TRBJ2-7; 9 nucleotides match TRBD1. Trimming at V came to 7 bases and at J to 3 bases, leaving 7 bases not matched to a gene. The CDR3 totals 14 residues. The CDR3 DNA follows: TGTGCCAGCAATTTCTTGGGACAGGGCTACGAGCAGTACTTC. This encodes CASNFLGQGYEQYF.

The chain links TRBV5-4 to TRBJ2-3; the match to TRBD2 covers 7 bases. With V trimmed by 4 bases and J by 4 bases, 9 bases remained unmatched. The germline V gene has CDR1 SGHNT and CDR2 YYREEE (reference sequence). The CDR3 spans 15 residues. The CDR3 DNA is TGTGCCAGCAGCCCCGCCCTAGCGGCTTCAGATACGCAGTATTTT. It specifies CASSPALAASDTQYF.

The chain has TRBV12-3 or TRBV12-4 and TRBJ2-6; D is uncertain. CDR3 length: 17 residues. The germline V and J ends were trimmed by 5 bases and 2 bases, with 16 bases remaining between them. This chain's CDR3 is CASSDTDRDPGANVLTF. The CDR3 DNA is TGTGCCAGCAGTGATACGGATCGCGACCCTGGGGCCAACGTCCTGACTTTC.

This clonotype was seen ten or more times. This chain joins TRBV2 and TRBJ2-3; 9 nucleotides line up with TRBD2. V was pared by 3 bases and J by 7 bases, with 11 bases of the junction left unmatched. The CDR3 covers 16 residues. Germline V gene sequence: CDR1 SNHLY, CDR2 FYNNEI. DNA of the CDR3: TGTGCCAGCAGTGAGGCGGTAGCGGGAGCTCCTCATACGCAGTATTTT. Translated, it gives CASSEAVAGAPHTQYF.

In this sample, this clonotype turned up many times. The chain combines TRBV10-3 with TRBJ1-2; a possible D gene is TRBD1 (6 bases). Germline V CDR1 and CDR2: ENHRY, SYGVKD. The length of the CDR3 is 13 residues. V was pared by 8 bases and J by 3 bases, with 13 bases between. CDR3 bases: TGTGCCATCTCTGGGGGGCGAGACTATGGCTACACCTTC. Protein product: CAISGGRDYGYTF.

The rearrangement links TRBV11-2 to TRBJ2-2, with 8 positions matching TRBD2. This CDR3 has 15 residues. Germline lookup yields CDR1 SGHAT and CDR2 FQNNGV. With 3 bases clipped from V and 5 bases from J, the junction kept 5 bases outside the gene matches. The CDR3 DNA is TGTGCCAGCAGCTTTGCCGGGGGGGAGACCGGGGAGCTGTTTTTT. Protein product: CASSFAGGETGELFF. The whole variable domain, remainder taken from reference TRBV11-2 and TRBJ2-2, is EAGVAQSPRYKIIEKRQSVAFWCNPISGHATLYWYQQILGQGPKLLIQFQNNGVVDDSQLPKDRFSAERLKGVDSTLKIQPAKLEDSAVYLCASSFAGGETGELFFGEGSRLTVL.

The V call is TRBV19, the J call TRBJ2-2; D may be TRBD1 (5 bases). Germline V gene lookup returns CDR1 LNHDA and CDR2 SQIVND (reference sequence). V lost 1 base, J lost 0 bases, and 6 bases lay in between. This CDR3 has 15 amino acids. DNA for the CDR3: TGTGCCAGTAGTATAGGGACACCGAACACCGGGGAGCTGTTTTTT. Its translation is CASSIGTPNTGELFF.

Note on this clonotype: Given a much more abundant clone one base away, this may be a read error. This sequence joins TRBV7-9 and TRBJ1-4, with D possibly TRBD1 on 5 matching bases. The V gene's germline CDR1 is SEHNR and CDR2 FQNEAQ (reference sequence). The CDR3 loop spans 15 amino acids. DNA for the CDR3: TGTGCCAGCAGCTTAAGCCTTGGGGGGAAGGAAAGACTGTTTTTT. Its protein product is CASSLSLGGKERLFF. Together with reference TRBV7-9 and TRBJ1-4, the CDR3 gives the full variable domain: DTGVSQNPRHKITKRGQNVTFRCDPISEHNRLYWYRQTLGQGPEFLTYFQNEAQLEKSRLLSDRFSAERPKGSFSTLEIQRTEQGDSAMYLCASSLSLGGKERLFFGSGTQLSVL.

This clonotype was recorded many times. V gene TRBV2 combines with J gene TRBJ2-6; 9 nucleotides agree with TRBD1. J gave up 1 base and V 8 bases, and 3 bases lay outside the gene matches. The CDR3 is 15 amino acids. Germline lookup yields CDR1 SNHLY and CDR2 FYNNEI. The CDR3 nucleotides are TGTGCCAGCGGGGGGACAGGGTCTGGGGCCAACGTCCTGACTTTC. Protein product: CASGGTGSGANVLTF.

Many counts were recorded for this clonotype. This chain links TRBV7-3 with TRBJ2-1, with TRBD2 matching over 14 bases. V lost 5 bases to trimming and J lost 0 bases; unmatched junction nucleotides: 9. Germline assignment: CDR1 SGHTA and CDR2 FQGTGA. The CDR3 is 19 amino acids. CDR3 protein: CASSRAGLAGGGSYNEQFF. Here the CDR3 DNA reads TGTGCCAGCAGCAGAGCAGGACTAGCGGGAGGAGGCTCCTACAATGAGCAGTTCTTC.

This clonotype showed up just a few times. The genes are TRBV20-1 and TRBJ2-5; 11 bases match TRBD2. The CDR3 consists of 16 residues. Unmatched junction bases numbered 6, after V lost 2 bases and J lost 1 base. CDR1 DFQATT and CDR2 SNEGSKA come from the germline V gene (reference sequence). CDR3 in amino acids: CSARYLAGGFQETQYF. The CDR3 DNA reads TGCAGTGCTAGATACCTAGCGGGAGGCTTCCAAGAGACCCAGTACTTC.